This T cell receptor (beta chain) was retrieved from a study of radiotherapy plus CTLA-4 blockade in lung cancer. Study in general: An objective response was seen in 15% to 20% of patients, and disease control in about 31%.

Focal radiation plus CTLA-4 blockade with ipilimumab was given to patients with chemo-refractory metastatic non-small-cell lung cancer. The table came from immunoSEQ multiplex PCR; TCRdb's copy has only in-frame clones and leaves some out. Of 65,000 to 90,000 clones in the sample, around 86% were seen once. Findings of the study overall: The study found tumor-derived TCR clones expanded in blood after radiotherapy plus ipilimumab. Dynamics of early blood T cell clones, together with interferon-beta, were reportedly the best predictors of response.

As to this clone: The antigen is not known.

The CDR3 has 14 residues. In germline, CDR1 is MNHNS, CDR2 SASEGT. The ends were cut back, 0 bases at V and 14 bases at J, with 18 bases in the middle. Sequencing used peripheral blood, obtained from a patient treated with radiotherapy plus ipilimumab. The receptor was isolated from a human donor with non-small cell lung cancer who had stable disease on radiotherapy plus ipilimumab. This chain joins TRBV6-1 and TRBJ2-3; D not certain. This CDR3 reads CASSEAGSPEDGYF. As DNA, the CDR3 is TGTGCCAGCAGTGAAGCGGGATCCCCGGAAGACGGGTATTTT.